The present T cell receptor beta chain was sequenced within a study of tumor-infiltrating lymphocytes in primary liver carcinoma. Germline CDR1 is MNHNS and CDR2 is SASEGT. CDR3 length equals 13 residues. As concerns this clonotype: At one end, the junction sequence differs from germline, possibly due to a read error.

Unsorted bulk tissue, about 19-32 mg of it, served as the source for co-extraction of RNA and DNA. Surgical resection was used to treat these primary liver carcinoma patients. Five separate regions per tumor were sampled. TCR beta cDNA was reverse-transcribed from roughly 520 ng of total RNA. The reaction used a constant-region primer and ProtoScript II reverse transcriptase. Three nested multiplex PCR rounds of slightly modified ARM-PCR generated TCR beta libraries. The first two PCR rounds used TRBV1-TRBV30 primers with a Cbeta primer, roughly 10 cycles each. TCRdb recomputed calls from the multiplex PCR reads with MiXCR, one row per CDR3 protein. The repertoire holds about 200,000 distinct CDR3 sequences, 70% to 90% seen once, with less than 20% in the top ten.

Sequencing used tumor tissue from primary liver carcinoma. This receptor was taken from a man aged 40-55 years with primary liver carcinoma and hepatitis B virus infection. The gene calls are TRBV6-1 and TRBJ1-2; D unresolved. DNA of the CDR3: TGTGCCAGCTTTTTGGTCGTAGACTATCGCTACACCTTC. It is translated as CASFLVVDYRYTF.